The present T cell receptor beta chain was sequenced within a study of Ad26.COV2.S vaccination and SARS-CoV-2 variants. Study outcomes and limitations: Spike-specific TCR breadth ran higher among vaccine recipients than placebo recipients. Total T cell responses were possibly underestimated by TCR breadth and depth analyses.

Germline loops: CDR1 KGHDR, CDR2 SFDVKD. The CDR3 is 16 residues long. After removal of 0 bases from V and 8 bases from J, the junction contained 1 base not matched to a gene. For this clone: Its matching antigen is unknown.

Treatment here: some 19 received Ad26.COV2.S at low or high dose, single or two shots; about 5 received placebo; per-sample allocation not given. Collection of the samples took place on day 63 after the first injection of vaccine or placebo. The donor's status was that of an adult aged 18-55 years in Boston. In the vaccine, an Ad26 vector expressed the SARS-CoV-2 spike of the Wuhan strain. The protocol was immunoSEQ multiplex PCR, while the TCRdb copy is restricted to in-frame clones and leaves out a portion. The data hold about 680,000 clones, with roughly 90% observed a single time. The clonotype was recovered from a person between 18 and 59 years old who received the Ad26.COV2.S COVID-19 vaccine or a placebo. The sample was peripheral blood, taken in a trial of Ad26.COV2.S vaccine versus placebo. The genes are TRBV24-1 and TRBJ2-1, with TRBD2 matching 15 bases. The CDR3 reads CATSDLRTSGRDEQFF. The CDR3, as DNA: TGTGCCACCAGTGATTTGAGGACTAGCGGGAGGGATGAGCAGTTCTTC.